This paragraph covers one TCR beta chain sequence. The antigen is unknown. These data come from a study of OX40 agonist ivuxolimab in advanced cancers. For the study at large: Participants could have had prior anti-PD-1, anti-PD-L1 or anti-CTLA-4 therapy, and 40% had some.

The CDR3 runs 13 residues. V was cut by 3 bases and J by 0 bases, with 5 bases left in between. Germline loops: CDR1 MDHEN, CDR2 SYDVKM. The table came from immunoSEQ multiplex PCR; TCRdb's copy has only in-frame clones and leaves some out. The sample contains 70,000 to 95,000 clones, about 94% of which appear only once. General study points: Not determined was the antigen specificity of the expanded peripheral T cells. Among T cells, CD8+ cells averaged more expanded clones than CD4+ cells. The study observed clonal expansion of CD4+ and CD8+ blood T cells by week 6 at 0.1 to 3.0 mg/kg.

The sample was CD4+ or CD8+ T cells sorted from blood, taken in a trial of the OX40 agonist ivuxolimab. The clonotype originates from an adult with an advanced solid tumor such as melanoma, head and neck, liver or kidney cancer. This rearrangement joins TRBV28 to TRBJ2-5; unclear D gene. The CDR3 nucleotides read TGTGCCAGCAGTTTGGGGAACCAAGAGACCCAGTACTTC. Translating it yields CASSLGNQETQYF.